These T cell receptor beta chains were read from a single sample in a study of blood T cell repertoires in COVID-19. Only in-frame clones appear in the TCRdb table, and some are missing; sequencing was by immunoSEQ multiplex PCR. The table has 130,000 to 150,000 clones, around 90% seen once; the top ten hold under 2%. The sequencing input was peripheral blood. These receptor sequences come from a human donor in a cohort sampled during active COVID-19. Both conserved end residues are part of each CDR3. The D gene is left open where the match is weak. Clone size is given for some rows only: seen once, a few or many times, or a class if the clone is expanded.

j_call d_call clone_size v_call cdr3_aa cdr3_nt
TRBJ1-2 TRBD1 - TRBV4-1 CASSRGTGEGYTF TGCGCCAGCAGCCGAGGGACAGGGGAAGGCTACACCTTC
TRBJ1-2 - - TRBV2 CASSPSAPYGYTF TGTGCCAGCAGTCCCTCAGCGCCCTATGGCTACACCTTC
TRBJ2-2 TRBD2 once TRBV5-4 CASSLGRGVAGELFF TGTGCCAGCAGCTTGGGACGGGGGGTGGCCGGGGAGCTGTTTTTT
TRBJ1-1 - - TRBV9 CASSVMGAGTEAFF TGTGCCAGCAGCGTAATGGGGGCTGGTACTGAAGCTTTCTTT
TRBJ1-2 - - TRBV5-8 CASSLVRVYYGYTF TGTGCCAGCAGCTTGGTTCGGGTTTACTATGGCTACACCTTC
TRBJ2-1 TRBD2 - TRBV4-1 CASSQGGYNEQFF TGCGCCAGCAGCCAGGGAGGGTACAATGAGCAGTTCTTC
TRBJ2-1 - - TRBV5-1 CASSSGTTYNEQFF TGCGCCAGCAGCTCCGGGACAACCTACAATGAGCAGTTCTTC
TRBJ2-3 TRBD2 few TRBV7-6 CASSSGTSGGVLPKDTQYF TGTGCCAGCAGCTCCGGGACTAGCGGGGGGGTCCTCCCTAAAGATACGCAGTATTTT
TRBJ2-3 TRBD2 - TRBV4-3 CASSQEGGLAGASSTDTQYF TGCGCCAGCAGCCAGGAGGGCGGACTAGCGGGGGCTTCTAGCACAGATACGCAGTATTTT
TRBJ2-7 TRBD1 - TRBV11-3 CASSLGGAGQGYEQYF TGTGCCAGCAGCTTAGGAGGGGCTGGACAGGGCTACGAGCAGTACTTC
TRBJ2-5 TRBD1 - TRBV28 CASSGGTGGLVETQYF TGTGCCAGCAGTGGCGGGACAGGCGGCCTGGTAGAGACCCAGTACTTC
TRBJ2-5 - - TRBV6-2/TRBV6-3 CASSYDYQETQYF TGTGCCAGCAGTTACGACTACCAAGAGACCCAGTACTTC
TRBJ2-7 TRBD1 - TRBV25-1 CASSELGQGHEQYF TGTGCCAGCAGTGAATTGGGACAGGGCCACGAGCAGTACTTC
TRBJ2-7 TRBD2 - TRBV10-1 CASPGGGGPLGREQYF TGCGCCAGCCCTGGAGGCGGGGGGCCTTTAGGTCGTGAGCAGTACTTC
TRBJ2-2 - - TRBV11-3 CASSLDAVNTGELFF TGTGCCAGCAGCTTAGATGCGGTGAACACCGGGGAGCTGTTTTTT
TRBJ2-1 TRBD2 - TRBV9 CASSSTGTSGGWFEQFF TGTGCCAGCAGCTCCACCGGGACTAGCGGGGGGTGGTTTGAGCAGTTCTTC
TRBJ1-4 - - TRBV30 CASAVDSWRVGEKLFF TGTGCCTCTGCTGTGGATTCTTGGAGGGTCGGTGAAAAACTGTTTTTT
TRBJ2-3 TRBD2 - TRBV19 CASSPLAGYDTQYF TGTGCCAGTAGTCCTCTAGCGGGGTATGATACGCAGTATTTT
TRBJ2-5 - - TRBV15 CATSREGREPTQYF TGTGCCACCAGCAGAGAGGGCAGGGAACCGACCCAGTACTTC
TRBJ1-2 - - TRBV12-2 CASRPWWRSRKGYTF TGTGCAAGTCGCCCCTGGTGGAGATCTAGGAAGGGCTACACCTTC
TRBJ2-5 - - TRBV6-6 CASREKRQNQETQYF TGTGCCAGCAGGGAAAAACGACAGAACCAAGAGACCCAGTACTTC
TRBJ1-1 - once TRBV25-1 CASSETFYNEAFF TGTGCCAGCAGTGAAACGTTTTACAATGAAGCTTTCTTT
TRBJ1-5 TRBD1 - TRBV4-1 CASSQPGQGARQPQHF TGCGCCAGCAGCCAACCGGGACAGGGGGCCCGGCAGCCCCAGCATTTT
TRBJ1-6 - - TRBV7-8 CASSLGSQANSPLHF TGTGCCAGCAGCTTAGGGTCACAGGCAAACTCACCCCTCCACTTT
TRBJ1-2 TRBD1 many TRBV7-9 CASSWGQKITNYGYTF TGTGCCAGCAGCTGGGGACAGAAAATAACGAACTATGGCTACACCTTC
TRBJ2-5 - - TRBV11-3 CASSLRTAGTKETQYF TGTGCCAGCAGCCTCCGGACGGCGGGGACGAAAGAGACCCAGTACTTC
TRBJ1-1 - - TRBV19 CASTRGGRSTEAFF TGTGCCAGTACCCGAGGGGGAAGGTCGACTGAAGCTTTCTTT
TRBJ2-3 - - TRBV15 CATSRVRVGTGNTDTQYF TGTGCCACCAGCAGAGTTCGGGTCGGCACCGGAAACACAGATACGCAGTATTTT
TRBJ1-4 TRBD1 - TRBV29-1 CSVDETDRGRGKLFF TGCAGCGTTGATGAAACTGACAGGGGGCGCGGAAAACTGTTTTTT
TRBJ1-5 - - TRBV6-2/TRBV6-3 CASSTGGGSNQPQHF TGTGCCAGCAGTACGGGGGGAGGGAGCAATCAGCCCCAGCATTTT
TRBJ1-2 TRBD1 - TRBV7-3 CASSPTSGTDGYTF TGTGCCAGCAGCCCCACATCCGGGACAGACGGCTACACCTTC
TRBJ2-7 - - TRBV6-6 CASSYLGGVNEQYF TGTGCCAGCAGTTACTTGGGGGGAGTCAACGAGCAGTACTTC
TRBJ2-2 - - TRBV9 CASSVSGGVYTGELFF TGTGCCAGCAGCGTCTCGGGTGGTGTTTACACCGGGGAGCTGTTTTTT
TRBJ1-1 - - TRBV19 CASSISGLMNTEAFF TGTGCCAGTAGTATTTCGGGTCTAATGAACACTGAAGCTTTCTTT
TRBJ2-1 TRBD2 - TRBV10-1 CASRWTRGNEQFF TGCGCCAGCAGATGGACTAGGGGCAATGAGCAGTTCTTC
TRBJ2-2 - - TRBV9 CASSVGTNTGELFF TGTGCCAGCAGCGTAGGGACTAACACCGGGGAGCTGTTTTTT
TRBJ2-7 - - TRBV20-1 CSASLGGEQYF TGCAGTGCTAGTTTAGGGGGCGAGCAGTACTTC
TRBJ1-4 TRBD1 once TRBV12-3/TRBV12-4 CASVSRGTEKLFF TGTGCCAGCGTTAGCAGGGGGACCGAAAAACTGTTTTTT
TRBJ2-5 - - TRBV12-3/TRBV12-4 CASKLQGQETQYF TGTGCCAGCAAGTTACAGGGTCAAGAGACCCAGTACTTC
TRBJ2-1 - - TRBV21-1 CASRPDRVEQFF TGTGCCAGCAGACCCGACAGGGTGGAGCAGTTCTTC